The rows below give T cell receptor beta chains drawn from one sample of a study of T-cell memory formation after mild COVID-19. TCRdb re-called the 5' RACE reads with MiXCR, one entry per CDR3 protein. The sample consists of some 490,000 distinct CDR3 sequences, approximately 18% of them appearing once. Sequencing used PBMCs or a T cell subset sorted from them (not recorded which). These TCRs come from an adult woman who had mild COVID-19 (a few samples of this study predate the infection). Cell type and time point are not known. The CDR3 runs from the conserved cysteine through the conserved F or W. Fields, in order: V gene, J gene, D gene, clone size, CDR3 protein, CDR3 DNA. The D gene is left open where the match is weak. Rows may omit the clone size; those that give it use once, few, many or a size class.

V: TRBV6-6
J: TRBJ2-1
D: .
size: once
CDR3: CASNTRRDNEQFF
DNA: TGTGCCAGCAACACTAGGAGGGACAATGAGCAGTTCTTC

V: TRBV7-8
J: TRBJ1-1
D: .
size: few
CDR3: CASSFPGTTFTEAFF
DNA: TGTGCCAGCAGCTTCCCCGGGACTACGTTCACTGAAGCTTTCTTT

V: TRBV4-1
J: TRBJ2-7
D: TRBD1
size: .
CDR3: CASSLRDRKTYEQYF
DNA: TGCGCCAGCAGCCTTAGGGACAGGAAAACCTACGAGCAGTACTTC

V: TRBV12-3/TRBV12-4
J: TRBJ1-5
D: TRBD1
size: few
CDR3: CASTPGGQGGWGQPQHF
DNA: TGTGCCAGCACCCCGGGGGGACAGGGTGGTTGGGGACAGCCCCAGCATTTT

V: TRBV5-1
J: TRBJ2-1
D: .
size: few
CDR3: CASSLGGTLNYGHNEQFF
DNA: TGCGCCAGCAGCTTGGGAGGGACCTTGAATTATGGACACAATGAGCAGTTCTTC

V: TRBV18
J: TRBJ2-7
D: .
size: many
CDR3: CASSPTQTGYEQYF
DNA: TGTGCCAGCTCACCGACCCAAACAGGGTACGAGCAGTACTTC

V: TRBV29-1
J: TRBJ2-1
D: TRBD2
size: .
CDR3: CSVGLRGAYNEQFF
DNA: TGCAGCGTAGGACTCCGGGGGGCCTACAATGAGCAGTTCTTC

V: TRBV9
J: TRBJ1-6
D: TRBD1
size: .
CDR3: CASSVDTGAGNSPLHF
DNA: TGTGCCAGCAGCGTAGATACAGGGGCTGGGAATTCACCCCTCCACTTT

V: TRBV19
J: TRBJ1-1
D: .
size: .
CDR3: CASASAGAEAFF
DNA: TGTGCCAGTGCATCGGCAGGCGCTGAAGCTTTCTTT

V: TRBV30
J: TRBJ1-2
D: TRBD1
size: .
CDR3: CAWSRVDRGHYGYTF
DNA: TGTGCCTGGAGTCGGGTGGACAGGGGACACTATGGCTACACCTTC

V: TRBV24-1
J: TRBJ2-2
D: TRBD1
size: .
CDR3: CATRTGSDTGELFF
DNA: TGTGCCACCCGGACAGGGAGTGACACCGGGGAGCTGTTTTTT

V: TRBV6-5
J: TRBJ1-6
D: .
size: few
CDR3: CASRREVGNSPLHF
DNA: TGTGCCAGTAGGAGGGAGGTGGGTAATTCACCCCTCCACTTT